This T cell receptor beta chain comes out of a study of T cells in Graves' hyperthyroidism and ophthalmopathy. As for the study in general: Peripheral blood specimens were obtained at initial diagnosis, prior to any treatment.

This clonotype came up a few times. Antigen unknown. The V gene's germline CDR1 is SGHTA and CDR2 FQGNSA. With V trimmed by 2 bases and J by 6 bases, 14 bases remained unmatched. This CDR3 is 17 amino acids long. The TCR beta CDR3 regions underwent amplification using RNA transcripts as the source. Primed by the HTBI set, a first-round RT-PCR was run on the TCR CDR3. TCRdb re-called the multiplex PCR reads with MiXCR, one entry per CDR3 protein. The repertoire holds about 640,000 distinct CDR3 sequences, with under 25% as singletons. Exclusions: uncontrolled infection, other autoimmune disease, pregnancy, lactation. Study-level results: Expanded thyroid clonotypes (above 0.001) were mostly also found in blood.

The sequencing input was blood. The rearrangement joins TRBV7-2 to TRBJ2-7, with 9 bases that match TRBD2. The TCR sequence derives from a young man with Graves' ophthalmopathy. The CDR3 spells CASSLHVSVREGLEQYF. CDR3 nucleotide sequence: TGTGCCAGCAGCTTACATGTCTCGGTGCGGGAGGGCCTCGAGCAGTACTTC.